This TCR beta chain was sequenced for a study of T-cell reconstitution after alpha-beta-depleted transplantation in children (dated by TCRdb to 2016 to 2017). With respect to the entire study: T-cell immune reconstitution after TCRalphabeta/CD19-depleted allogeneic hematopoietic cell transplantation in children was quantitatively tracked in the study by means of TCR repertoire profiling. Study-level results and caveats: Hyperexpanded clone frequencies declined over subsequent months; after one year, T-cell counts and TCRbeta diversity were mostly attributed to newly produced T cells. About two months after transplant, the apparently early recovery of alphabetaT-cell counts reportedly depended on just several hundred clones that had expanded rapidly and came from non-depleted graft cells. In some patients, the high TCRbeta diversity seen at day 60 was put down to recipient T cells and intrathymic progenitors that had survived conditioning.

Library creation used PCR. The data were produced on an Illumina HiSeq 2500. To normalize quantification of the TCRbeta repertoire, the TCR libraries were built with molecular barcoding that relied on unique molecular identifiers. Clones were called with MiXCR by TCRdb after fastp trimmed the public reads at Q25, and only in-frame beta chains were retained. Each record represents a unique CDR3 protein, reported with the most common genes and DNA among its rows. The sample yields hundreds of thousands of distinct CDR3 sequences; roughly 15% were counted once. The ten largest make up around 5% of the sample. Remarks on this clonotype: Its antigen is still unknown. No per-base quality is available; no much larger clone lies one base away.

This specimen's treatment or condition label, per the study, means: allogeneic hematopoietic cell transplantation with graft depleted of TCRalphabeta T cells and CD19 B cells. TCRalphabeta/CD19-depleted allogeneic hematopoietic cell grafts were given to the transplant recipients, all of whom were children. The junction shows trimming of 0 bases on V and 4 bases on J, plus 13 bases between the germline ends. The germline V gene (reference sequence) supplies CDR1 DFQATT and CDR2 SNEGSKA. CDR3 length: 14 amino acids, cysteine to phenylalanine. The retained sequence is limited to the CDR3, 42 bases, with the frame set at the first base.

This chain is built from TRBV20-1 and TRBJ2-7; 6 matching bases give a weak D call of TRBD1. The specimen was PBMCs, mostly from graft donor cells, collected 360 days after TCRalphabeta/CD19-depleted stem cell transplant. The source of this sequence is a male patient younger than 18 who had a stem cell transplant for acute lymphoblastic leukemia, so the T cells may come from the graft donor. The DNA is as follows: TGCAGTGCTAGAGAGCAGGGGCTATATTACGAGCAGTACTTC. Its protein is CSAREQGLYYEQYF.